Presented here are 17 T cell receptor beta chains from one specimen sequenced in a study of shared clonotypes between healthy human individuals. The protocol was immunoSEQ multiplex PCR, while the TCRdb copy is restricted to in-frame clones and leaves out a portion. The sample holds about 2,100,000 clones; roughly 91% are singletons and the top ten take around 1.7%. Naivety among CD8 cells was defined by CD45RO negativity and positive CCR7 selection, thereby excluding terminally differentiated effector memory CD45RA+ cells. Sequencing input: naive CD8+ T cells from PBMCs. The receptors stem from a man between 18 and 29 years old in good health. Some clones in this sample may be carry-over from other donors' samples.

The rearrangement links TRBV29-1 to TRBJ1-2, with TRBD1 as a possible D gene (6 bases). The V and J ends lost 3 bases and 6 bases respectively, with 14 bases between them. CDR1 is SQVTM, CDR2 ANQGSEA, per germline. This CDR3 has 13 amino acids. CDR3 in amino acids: CSVDSGGVNGYTF. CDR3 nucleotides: TGCAGCGTTGATAGCGGGGGCGTGAATGGCTACACCTTC. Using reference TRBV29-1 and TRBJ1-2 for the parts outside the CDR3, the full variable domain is SAVISQKPSRDICQRGTSLTIQCQVDSQVTMMFWYRQQPGQSLTLIATANQGSEATYESGFVIDKFPISRPNLTFSTLTVSNMSPEDSSIYLCSVDSGGVNGYTFGSGTRLTVV.

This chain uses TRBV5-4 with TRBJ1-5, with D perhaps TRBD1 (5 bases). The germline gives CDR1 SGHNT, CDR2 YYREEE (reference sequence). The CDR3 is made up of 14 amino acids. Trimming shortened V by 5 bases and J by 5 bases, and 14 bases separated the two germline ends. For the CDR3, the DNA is TGTGCCAGCAGGGCGGGACCGAAGGATCAGCCCCAGCATTTT. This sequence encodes CASRAGPKDQPQHF.

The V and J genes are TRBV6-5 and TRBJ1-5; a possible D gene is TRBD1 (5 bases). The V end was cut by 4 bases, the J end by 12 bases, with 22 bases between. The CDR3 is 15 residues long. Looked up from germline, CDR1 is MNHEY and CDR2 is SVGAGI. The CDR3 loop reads CASSSLTGAYDDQHF. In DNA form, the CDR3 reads TGTGCCAGCAGTTCGCTCACAGGAGCGTATGACGACCAGCATTTT.

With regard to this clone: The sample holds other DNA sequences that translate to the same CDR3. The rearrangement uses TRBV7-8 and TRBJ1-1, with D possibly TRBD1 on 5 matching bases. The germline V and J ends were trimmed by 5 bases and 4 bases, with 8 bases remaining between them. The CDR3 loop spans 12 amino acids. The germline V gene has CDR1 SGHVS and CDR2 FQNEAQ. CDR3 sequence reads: CASSPGPTEAFF. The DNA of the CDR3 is TGTGCCAGCAGCCCGGGACCCACTGAAGCTTTCTTT.

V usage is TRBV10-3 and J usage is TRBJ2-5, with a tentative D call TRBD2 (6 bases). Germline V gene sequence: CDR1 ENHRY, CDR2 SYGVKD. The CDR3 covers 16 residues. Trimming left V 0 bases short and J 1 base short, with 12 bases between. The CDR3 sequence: CAISESVADLQETQYF. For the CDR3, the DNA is TGTGCCATCAGTGAGTCGGTAGCGGACCTCCAAGAGACCCAGTACTTC.

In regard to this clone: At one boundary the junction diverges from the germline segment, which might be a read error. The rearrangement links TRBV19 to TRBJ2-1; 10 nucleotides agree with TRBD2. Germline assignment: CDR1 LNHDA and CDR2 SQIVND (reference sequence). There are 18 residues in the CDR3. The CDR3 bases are TGTGCCAGTAGCATAGGACTAGCGGAAATAAACTCCTACAATGAGCAGTTCTTC. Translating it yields CASSIGLAEINSYNEQFF. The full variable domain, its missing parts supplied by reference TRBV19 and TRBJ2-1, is DGGITQSPKYLFRKEGQNVTLSCEQNLNHDAMYWYRQDPGQGLRLIYYSQIVNDFQKGDIAEGYSVSREKKESFPLTVTSAQKNPTAFYLCASSIGLAEINSYNEQFFGPGTRLTVL.

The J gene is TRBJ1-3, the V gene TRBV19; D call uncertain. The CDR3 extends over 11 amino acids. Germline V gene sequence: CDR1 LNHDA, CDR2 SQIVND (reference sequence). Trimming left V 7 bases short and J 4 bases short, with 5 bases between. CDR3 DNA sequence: TGTGCCAGTACCTTCGGAAACACCATATATTTT. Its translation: CASTFGNTIYF.

The CDR3 here is CASSLGYGYTF. CDR3 bases: TGCGCCAGCAGCTTAGGCTATGGCTACACCTTC. The J gene is TRBJ1-2, the V gene TRBV4-1, with no clear D. CDR1 MGHRA and CDR2 YSYEKL come from the germline V gene. Trimming left V 5 bases short and J 4 bases short, with 5 bases between. The CDR3 is made up of 11 amino acids.

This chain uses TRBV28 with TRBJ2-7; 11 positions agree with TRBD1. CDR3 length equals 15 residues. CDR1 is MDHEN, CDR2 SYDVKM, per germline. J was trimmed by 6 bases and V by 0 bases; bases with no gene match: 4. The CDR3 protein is CASSLCRTGGCEQYF. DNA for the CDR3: TGTGCCAGCAGTTTATGCAGGACAGGGGGCTGCGAGCAGTACTTC. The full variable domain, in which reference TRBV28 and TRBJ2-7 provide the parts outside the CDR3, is DVKVTQSSRYLVKRTGEKVFLECVQDMDHENMFWYRQDPGLGLRLIYFSYDVKMKEKGDIPEGYSVSREKKERFSLILESASTNQTSMYLCASSLCRTGGCEQYFGPGTRLTVT.

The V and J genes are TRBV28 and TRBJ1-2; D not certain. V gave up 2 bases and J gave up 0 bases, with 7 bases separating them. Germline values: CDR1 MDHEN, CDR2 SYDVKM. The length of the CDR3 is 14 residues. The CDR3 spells CASSLRRTNYGYTF. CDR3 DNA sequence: TGTGCCAGCAGTTTACGTAGGACTAACTATGGCTACACCTTC.

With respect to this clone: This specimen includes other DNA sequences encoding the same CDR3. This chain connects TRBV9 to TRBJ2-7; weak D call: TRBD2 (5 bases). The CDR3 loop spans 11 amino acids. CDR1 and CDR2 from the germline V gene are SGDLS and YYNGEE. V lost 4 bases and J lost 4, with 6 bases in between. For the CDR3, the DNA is TGTGCCAGCAGCTCGGGGTACGAGCAGTACTTC. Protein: CASSSGYEQYF.

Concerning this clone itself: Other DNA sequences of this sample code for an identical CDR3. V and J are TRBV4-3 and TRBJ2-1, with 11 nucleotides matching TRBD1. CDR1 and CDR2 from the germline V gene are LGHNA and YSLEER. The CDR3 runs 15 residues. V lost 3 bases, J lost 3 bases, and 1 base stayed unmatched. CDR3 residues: CASSQGQGVYNEQFF. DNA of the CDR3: TGCGCCAGCAGCCAGGGACAGGGGGTCTACAATGAGCAGTTCTTC.

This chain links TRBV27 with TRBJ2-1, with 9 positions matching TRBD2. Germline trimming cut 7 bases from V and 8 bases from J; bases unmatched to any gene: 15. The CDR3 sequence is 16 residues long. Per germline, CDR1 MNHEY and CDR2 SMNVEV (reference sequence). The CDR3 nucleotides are TGTGCCAGCACTATAAGGGGGACTAGCCTTGTCCATGAGCAGTTCTTC. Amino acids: CASTIRGTSLVHEQFF.

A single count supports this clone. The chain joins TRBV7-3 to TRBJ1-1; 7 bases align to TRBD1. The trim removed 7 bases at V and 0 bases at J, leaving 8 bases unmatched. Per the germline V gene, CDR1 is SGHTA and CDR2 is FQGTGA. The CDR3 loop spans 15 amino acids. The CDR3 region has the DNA TGTGCCAGCAAACAGGGGCCACTCATGAACACTGAAGCTTTCTTT. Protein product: CASKQGPLMNTEAFF.

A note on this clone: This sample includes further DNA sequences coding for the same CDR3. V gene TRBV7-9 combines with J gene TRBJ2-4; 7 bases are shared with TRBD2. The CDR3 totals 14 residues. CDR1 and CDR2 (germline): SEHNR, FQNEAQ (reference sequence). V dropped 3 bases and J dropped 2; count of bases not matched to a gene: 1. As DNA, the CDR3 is TGTGCCAGCAGCTTGGGAGGGTCCAAAAACATTCAGTACTTC. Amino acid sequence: CASSLGGSKNIQYF.

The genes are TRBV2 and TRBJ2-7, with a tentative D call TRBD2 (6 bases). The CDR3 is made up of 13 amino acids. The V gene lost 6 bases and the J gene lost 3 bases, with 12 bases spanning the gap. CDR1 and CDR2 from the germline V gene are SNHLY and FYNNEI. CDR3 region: CASRPTSGYEQYF. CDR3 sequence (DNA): TGTGCCAGCAGGCCGACTAGTGGCTACGAGCAGTACTTC.

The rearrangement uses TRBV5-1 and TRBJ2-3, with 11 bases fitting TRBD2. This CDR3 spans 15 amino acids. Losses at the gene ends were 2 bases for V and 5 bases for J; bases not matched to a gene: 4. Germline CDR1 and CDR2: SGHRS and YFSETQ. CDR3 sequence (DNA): TGCGCCAGCAGCTTATTAGCGGGAGGGGGAGATACGCAGTATTTT. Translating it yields CASSLLAGGGDTQYF.